This TCR beta chain was captured by sequencing in a study of T cell repertoires in cytomegalovirus infection (dated by TCRdb to the late 2010s). Regarding the research as a whole: The HLA type of each donor mattered for the analysis, because public TCR beta signatures pointed to carriage of CMV infection along with the matching HLA type. Paper-wide results and their limitations: In both this cohort and an independent 352-donor cohort, the cumulative frequency of public TCR beta family members distinguished carriers of CMV infection plus the relevant HLA type. The ex vivo response was dominated by HLA-C-restricted CMV-specific TCR beta clonotypes, and the single most frequent clonotype in two of eight donors was supplied by these HLA-C-restricted clonotypes.

Sequencing took place on an Illumina HiSeq 1500. The public reads were run again by TCRdb, first through fastp at Q25 and then through MiXCR, and only productive beta chains were kept. Every CDR3 protein is listed once, alongside the most common genes and DNA of its rows. This sample lists approximately 170,000 distinct CDR3 sequences; roughly an eighth were detected once. 25% to 30% of the sample is in the top ten clones. This clonotype has a count of ten or more. Its cognate antigen has yet to be identified. No base-level quality is on record; no much larger clone is a single base apart. The CDR3, cysteine through phenylalanine, is 15 amino acids long. Of the read, only the CDR3 DNA is kept; its 45 bases are in frame from base 1. CDR1 is given as MRHNA and CDR2 as SNTAGT, both from the germline V gene. The germline V end is reduced by 0 bases and the J end by 5 bases; junction bases left unmatched: 6.

Sequenced input: PBMCs. This chain is built from TRBV6-4 and TRBJ2-7; 8 bases in the junction line up with TRBD1. This receptor was taken from a human donor in good health (CMV status not recorded). Some clones in this sample may be carry-over from other donors' samples. The bases are TGTGCCAGCAGTGACTCGGCAGGGGGCTATGACGAGCAGTACTTC. It translates as CASSDSAGGYDEQYF.